This T cell receptor beta chain was retrieved from a study of T cell responses to AZD1222 COVID-19 vaccine. Sequencing was performed with immunoSEQ multiplex PCR; in TCRdb, only in-frame clones are kept and a portion is missing. Altogether 150,000 to 200,000 clones are present, around 88% being singletons, with the ten largest covering more than 7%. Whole-study findings and limits: Across the whole spike, CD4 TCRs peaked at regions 160-218 and 743-854. Baseline serostatus was positive in only a handful of AZD1222 recipients.

Germline V gene sequence: CDR1 SQVTM, CDR2 ANQGSEA. Trimming took 4 bases from V and 0 from J, leaving 9 bases between them. The CDR3 contains 13 residues. For this clone: Antigen: not known.

The sequenced sample was peripheral blood, obtained on day 0 of AZD1222 vaccination. This clonotype was obtained from an adult in good health. The rearrangement uses TRBV29-1 and TRBJ1-1; D remains ambiguous. The CDR3 DNA sequence: TGCAGCGTTGCGGACCTTATGAACACTGAAGCTTTCTTT. Translating gives CSVADLMNTEAFF.